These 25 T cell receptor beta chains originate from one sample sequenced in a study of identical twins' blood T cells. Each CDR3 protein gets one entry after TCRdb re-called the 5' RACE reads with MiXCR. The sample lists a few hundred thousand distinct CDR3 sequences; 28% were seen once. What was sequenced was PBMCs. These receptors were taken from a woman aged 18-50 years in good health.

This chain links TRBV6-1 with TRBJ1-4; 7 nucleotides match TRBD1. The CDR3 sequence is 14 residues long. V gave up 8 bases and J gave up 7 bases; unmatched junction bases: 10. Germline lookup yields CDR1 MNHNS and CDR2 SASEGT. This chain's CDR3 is CASQGGQGREKLFF. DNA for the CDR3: TGTGCCAGCCAGGGGGGCCAGGGTCGTGAAAAACTGTTTTTT.

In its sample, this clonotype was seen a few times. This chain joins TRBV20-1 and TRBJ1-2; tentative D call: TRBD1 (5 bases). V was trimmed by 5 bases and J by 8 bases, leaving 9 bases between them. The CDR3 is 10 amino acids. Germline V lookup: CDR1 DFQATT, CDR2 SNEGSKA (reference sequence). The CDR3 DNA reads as TGCAGTGCTCCTGAGGGGGGCTACACCTTC. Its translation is CSAPEGGYTF.

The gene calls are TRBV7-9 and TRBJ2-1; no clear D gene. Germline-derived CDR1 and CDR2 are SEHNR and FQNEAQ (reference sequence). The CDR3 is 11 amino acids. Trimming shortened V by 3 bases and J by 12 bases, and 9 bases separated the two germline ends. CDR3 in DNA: TGTGCCAGCAGCTTGTCAGGAGTGCAGTTCTTC. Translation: CASSLSGVQFF.

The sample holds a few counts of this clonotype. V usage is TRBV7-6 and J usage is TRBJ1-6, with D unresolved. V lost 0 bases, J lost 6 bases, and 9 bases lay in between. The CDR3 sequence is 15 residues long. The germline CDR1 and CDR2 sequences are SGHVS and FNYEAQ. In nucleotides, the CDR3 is TGTGCCAGCAGCTTAGCCCTGGGTACTAATTCACCCCTCCACTTT. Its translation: CASSLALGTNSPLHF.

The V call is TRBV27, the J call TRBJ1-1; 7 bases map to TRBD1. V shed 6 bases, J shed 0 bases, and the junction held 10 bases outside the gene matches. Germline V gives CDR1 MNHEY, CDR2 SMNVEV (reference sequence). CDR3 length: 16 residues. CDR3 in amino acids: CASRSIMGQLNTEAFF. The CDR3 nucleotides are TGTGCCAGCAGATCAATTATGGGACAGCTGAACACTGAAGCTTTCTTT.

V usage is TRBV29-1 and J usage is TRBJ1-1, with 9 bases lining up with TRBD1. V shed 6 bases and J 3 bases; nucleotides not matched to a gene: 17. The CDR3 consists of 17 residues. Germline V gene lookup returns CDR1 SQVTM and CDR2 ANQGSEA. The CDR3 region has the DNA TGCAGCGTCGTTACCGGGACAGGGACCTTGTTGCACACTGAAGCTTTCTTT. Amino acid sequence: CSVVTGTGTLLHTEAFF. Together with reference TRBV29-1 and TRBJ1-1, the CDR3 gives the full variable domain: SAVISQKPSRDICQRGTSLTIQCQVDSQVTMMFWYRQQPGQSLTLIATANQGSEATYESGFVIDKFPISRPNLTFSTLTVSNMSPEDSSIYLCSVVTGTGTLLHTEAFFGQGTRLTVV.

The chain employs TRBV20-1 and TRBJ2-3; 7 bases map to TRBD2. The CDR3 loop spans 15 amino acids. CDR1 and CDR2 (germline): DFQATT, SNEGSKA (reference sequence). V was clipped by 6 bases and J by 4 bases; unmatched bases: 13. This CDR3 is CSATLAVSHADTQYF. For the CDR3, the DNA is TGCAGTGCAACTCTAGCGGTCTCACATGCAGATACGCAGTATTTT.

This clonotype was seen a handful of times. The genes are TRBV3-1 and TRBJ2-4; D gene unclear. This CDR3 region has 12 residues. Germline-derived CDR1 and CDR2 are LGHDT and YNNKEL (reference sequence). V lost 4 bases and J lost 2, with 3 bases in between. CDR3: CASSPSKNIQYF. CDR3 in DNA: TGTGCCAGCAGCCCCTCCAAAAACATTCAGTACTTC.

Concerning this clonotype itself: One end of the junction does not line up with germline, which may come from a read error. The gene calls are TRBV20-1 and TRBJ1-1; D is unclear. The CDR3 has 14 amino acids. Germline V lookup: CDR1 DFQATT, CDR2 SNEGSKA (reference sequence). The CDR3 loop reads CSARARGPNAEAFF. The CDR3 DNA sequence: TGCAGTGCTAGAGCCAGAGGGCCGAACGCTGAAGCTTTCTTT.

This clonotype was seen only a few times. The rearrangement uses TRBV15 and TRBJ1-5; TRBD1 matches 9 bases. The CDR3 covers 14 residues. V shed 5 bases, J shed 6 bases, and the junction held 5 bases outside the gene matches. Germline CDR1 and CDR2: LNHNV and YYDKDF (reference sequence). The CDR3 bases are TGTGCCACCAGCTTGGACAGGGGCGGTCAGCCCCAGCATTTT. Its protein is CATSLDRGGQPQHF.

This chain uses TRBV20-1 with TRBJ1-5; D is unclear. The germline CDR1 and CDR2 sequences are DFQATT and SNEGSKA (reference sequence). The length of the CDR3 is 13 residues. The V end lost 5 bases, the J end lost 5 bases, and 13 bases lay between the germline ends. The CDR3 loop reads CSARVQGDQPQHF. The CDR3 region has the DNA TGCAGTGCTCGGGTCCAAGGTGATCAGCCCCAGCATTTT.

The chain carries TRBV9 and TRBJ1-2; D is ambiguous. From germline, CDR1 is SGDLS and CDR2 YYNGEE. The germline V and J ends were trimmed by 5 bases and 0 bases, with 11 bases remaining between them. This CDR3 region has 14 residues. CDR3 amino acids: CASSAASTNYGYTF. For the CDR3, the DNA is TGTGCCAGCAGTGCAGCGAGTACTAACTATGGCTACACCTTC.

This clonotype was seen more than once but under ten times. This CDR3 is CSARDYGEQFF. Written as DNA, the CDR3 is TGCAGTGCTAGAGATTACGGTGAGCAGTTCTTC. The chain employs TRBV20-1 and TRBJ2-1; D is unclear. Germline V gene sequence: CDR1 DFQATT, CDR2 SNEGSKA (reference sequence). Trimming shortened V by 0 bases and J by 9 bases, and 6 bases separated the two germline ends. The CDR3 contains 11 residues.

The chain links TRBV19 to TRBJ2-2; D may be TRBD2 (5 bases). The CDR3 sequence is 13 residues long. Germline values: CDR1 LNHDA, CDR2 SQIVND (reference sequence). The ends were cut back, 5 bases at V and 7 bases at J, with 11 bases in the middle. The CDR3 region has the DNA TGTGCCAGTAGTTGGAACCGGGACGGGGAGCTGTTTTTT. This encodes CASSWNRDGELFF.

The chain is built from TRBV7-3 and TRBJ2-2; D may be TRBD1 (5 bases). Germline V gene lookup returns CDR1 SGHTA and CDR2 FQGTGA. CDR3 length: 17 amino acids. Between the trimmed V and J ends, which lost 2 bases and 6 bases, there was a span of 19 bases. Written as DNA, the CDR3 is TGTGCCAGCAGCTTAGTTACAGGCCCGAAAATCGCCGGGGAGCTGTTTTTT. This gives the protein CASSLVTGPKIAGELFF.

CDR3: CATQGPEKLFF. The CDR3 coding sequence is TGTGCCACCCAGGGCCCTGAAAAACTGTTTTTT. The V call is TRBV2, the J call TRBJ1-4, with D perhaps TRBD1 (5 bases). This CDR3 comprises 11 residues. V lost 10 bases to trimming and J lost 7 bases, with 10 bases between them. Looked up from germline, CDR1 is SNHLY and CDR2 is FYNNEI.

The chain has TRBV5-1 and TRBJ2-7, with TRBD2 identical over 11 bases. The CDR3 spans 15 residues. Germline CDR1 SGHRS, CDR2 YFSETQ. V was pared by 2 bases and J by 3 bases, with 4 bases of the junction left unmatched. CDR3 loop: CASSLLAGEFYEQYF. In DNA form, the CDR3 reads TGCGCCAGCAGCTTACTAGCGGGAGAGTTCTACGAGCAGTACTTC. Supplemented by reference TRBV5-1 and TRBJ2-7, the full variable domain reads KAGVTQTPRYLIKTRGQQVTLSCSPISGHRSVSWYQQTPGQGLQFLFEYFSETQRNKGNFPGRFSGRQFSNSRSEMNVSTLELGDSALYLCASSLLAGEFYEQYFGPGTRLTVT.

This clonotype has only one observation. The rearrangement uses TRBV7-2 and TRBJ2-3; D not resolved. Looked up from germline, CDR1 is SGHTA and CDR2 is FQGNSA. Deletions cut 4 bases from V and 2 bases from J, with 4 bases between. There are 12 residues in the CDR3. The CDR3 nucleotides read TGTGCCAGCAGCTGGATCACAGATACGCAGTATTTT. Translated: CASSWITDTQYF.

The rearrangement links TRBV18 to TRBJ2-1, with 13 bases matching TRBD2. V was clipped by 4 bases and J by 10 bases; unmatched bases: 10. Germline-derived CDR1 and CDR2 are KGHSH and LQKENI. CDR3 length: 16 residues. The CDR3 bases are TGTGCCAGCTCACTAGGACTAGCGGGGGTCTTGAAAGAGCAGTTCTTC. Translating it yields CASSLGLAGVLKEQFF. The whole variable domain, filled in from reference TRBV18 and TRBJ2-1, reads NAGVMQNPRHLVRRRGQEARLRCSPMKGHSHVYWYRQLPEEGLKFMVYLQKENIIDESGMPKERFSAEFPKEGPSILRIQQVVRGDSAAYFCASSLGLAGVLKEQFFGPGTRLTVL.

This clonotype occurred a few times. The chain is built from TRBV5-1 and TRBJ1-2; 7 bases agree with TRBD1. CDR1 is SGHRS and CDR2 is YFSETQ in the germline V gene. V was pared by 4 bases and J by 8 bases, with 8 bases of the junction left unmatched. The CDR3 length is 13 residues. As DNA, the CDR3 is TGCGCCAGCAGCCTAAAGACAGGGAGCGGCTACACCTTC. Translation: CASSLKTGSGYTF.

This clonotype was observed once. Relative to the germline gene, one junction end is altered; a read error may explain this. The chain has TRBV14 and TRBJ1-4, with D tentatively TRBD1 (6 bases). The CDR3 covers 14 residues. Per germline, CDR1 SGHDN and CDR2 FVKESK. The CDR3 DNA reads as TGTGCCAGTAGCCAAGCGGGGGCGGGCGAAAAACTGTTTTTT. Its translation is CASSQAGAGEKLFF.

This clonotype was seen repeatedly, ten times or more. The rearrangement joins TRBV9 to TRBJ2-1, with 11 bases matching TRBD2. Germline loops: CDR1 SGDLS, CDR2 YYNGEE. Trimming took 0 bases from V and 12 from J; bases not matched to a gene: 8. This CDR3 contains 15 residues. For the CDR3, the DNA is TGTGCCAGCAGCGTAGAAGGACTAGCGGGTATGATGCAGTTCTTC. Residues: CASSVEGLAGMMQFF.

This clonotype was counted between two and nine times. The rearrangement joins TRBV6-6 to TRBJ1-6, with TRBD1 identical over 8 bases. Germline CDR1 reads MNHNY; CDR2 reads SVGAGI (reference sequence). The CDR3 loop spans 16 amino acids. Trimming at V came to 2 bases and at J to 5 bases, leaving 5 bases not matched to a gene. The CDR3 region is CASSYRSGGDNSPLHF. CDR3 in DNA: TGTGCCAGCAGTTACCGGTCAGGGGGCGATAATTCACCCCTCCACTTT.

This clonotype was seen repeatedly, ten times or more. Here the CDR3 reads CASSPLAGAFPDTQYF. The CDR3 nucleotides read TGTGCCAGCAGCCCCTTAGCGGGAGCATTTCCAGATACGCAGTATTTT. J is TRBJ2-3 and V is TRBV7-8, with TRBD2 matching over 9 bases. With V trimmed by 5 bases and J by 4 bases, 10 bases remained unmatched. Germline lookup yields CDR1 SGHVS and CDR2 FQNEAQ. This CDR3 has 16 amino acids. The full variable domain, rest sourced from reference TRBV7-8 and TRBJ2-3, is GAGVSQSPRYKVAKRGQDVALRCDPISGHVSLFWYQQALGQGPEFLTYFQNEAQLDKSGLPSDRFFAERPEGSVSTLKIQRTQQEDSAVYLCASSPLAGAFPDTQYFGPGTRLTVL.

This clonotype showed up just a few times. CDR3 sequence reads: CASSPTEVGDTEAFF. CDR3 coding DNA: TGTGCCAGCTCACCGACAGAGGTCGGGGACACTGAAGCTTTCTTT. The rearrangement joins TRBV18 to TRBJ1-1; TRBD1 is a possible D gene (5 bases). The CDR3 covers 15 residues. The germline gives CDR1 KGHSH, CDR2 LQKENI. V lost 3 bases and J lost 3, with 14 bases in between.